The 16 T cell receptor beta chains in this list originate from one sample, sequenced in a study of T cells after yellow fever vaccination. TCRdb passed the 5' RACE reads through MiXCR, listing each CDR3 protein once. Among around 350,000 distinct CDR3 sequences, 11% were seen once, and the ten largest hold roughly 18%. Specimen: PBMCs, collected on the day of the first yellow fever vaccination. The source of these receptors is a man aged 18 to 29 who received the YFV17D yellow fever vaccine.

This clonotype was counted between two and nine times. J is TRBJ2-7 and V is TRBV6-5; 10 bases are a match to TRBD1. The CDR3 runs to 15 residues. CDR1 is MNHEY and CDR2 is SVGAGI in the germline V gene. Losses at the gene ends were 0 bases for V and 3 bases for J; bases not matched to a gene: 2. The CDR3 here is CASSYSTGGLYEQYF. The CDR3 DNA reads TGTGCCAGCAGTTACTCGACAGGGGGCCTCTACGAGCAGTACTTC.

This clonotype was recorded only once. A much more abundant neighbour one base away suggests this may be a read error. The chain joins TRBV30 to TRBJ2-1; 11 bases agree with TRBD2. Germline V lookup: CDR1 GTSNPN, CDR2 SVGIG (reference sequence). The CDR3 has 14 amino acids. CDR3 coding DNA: TGTACCTGGGCCAGACTAGCGGGGACCAATGAGCAGTTCTTC. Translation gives CTWARLAGTNEQFF.

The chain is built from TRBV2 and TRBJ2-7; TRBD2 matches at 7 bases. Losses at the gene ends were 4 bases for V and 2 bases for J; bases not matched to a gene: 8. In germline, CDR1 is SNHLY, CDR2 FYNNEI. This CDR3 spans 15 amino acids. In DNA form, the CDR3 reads TGTGCCAGCAGTGGTTTTGAGCGGGGCACCTACGAGCAGTACGTC. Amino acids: CASSGFERGTYEQYV.

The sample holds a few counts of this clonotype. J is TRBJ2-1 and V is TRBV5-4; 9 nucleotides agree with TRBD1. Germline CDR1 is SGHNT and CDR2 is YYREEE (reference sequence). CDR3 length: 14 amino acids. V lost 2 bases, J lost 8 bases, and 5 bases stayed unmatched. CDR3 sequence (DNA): TGTGCCAGCAGCTTTCCGGGGACAGGGTATGAGCAGTTCTTC. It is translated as CASSFPGTGYEQFF.

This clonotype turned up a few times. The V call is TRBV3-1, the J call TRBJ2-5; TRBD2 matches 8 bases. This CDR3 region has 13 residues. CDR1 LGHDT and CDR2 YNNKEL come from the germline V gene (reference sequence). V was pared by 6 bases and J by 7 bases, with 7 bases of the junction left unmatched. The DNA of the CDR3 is TGTGCCAGCAGGGATGAGGCGGGGGGGACCCAGTACTTC. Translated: CASRDEAGGTQYF.

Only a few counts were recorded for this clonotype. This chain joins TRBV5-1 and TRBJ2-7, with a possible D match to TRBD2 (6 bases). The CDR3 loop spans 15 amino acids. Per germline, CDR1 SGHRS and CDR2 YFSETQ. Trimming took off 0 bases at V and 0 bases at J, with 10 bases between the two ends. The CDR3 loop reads CASSLVPGGSYEQYV. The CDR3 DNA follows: TGCGCCAGCAGCTTGGTGCCCGGGGGCTCCTACGAGCAGTACGTC.

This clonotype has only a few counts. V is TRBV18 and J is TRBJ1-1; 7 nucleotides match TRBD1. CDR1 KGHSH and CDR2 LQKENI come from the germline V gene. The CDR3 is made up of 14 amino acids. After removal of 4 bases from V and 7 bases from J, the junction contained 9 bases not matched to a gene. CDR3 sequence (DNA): TGTGCCAGCTCACGCGGACAGGATAGAAATGAAGCTTTCTTT. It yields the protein CASSRGQDRNEAFF.

The CDR3 DNA reads as TGTGCCAGCGCGTGGGTTTTCGGGGAGACCCAGTACTTC. Its protein product is CASAWVFGETQYF. The chain has TRBV27 and TRBJ2-5; D not certain. Deletions cut 8 bases from V and 5 bases from J, with 15 bases between. CDR3 length: 13 residues. The germline CDR1 and CDR2 sequences are MNHEY and SMNVEV (reference sequence).

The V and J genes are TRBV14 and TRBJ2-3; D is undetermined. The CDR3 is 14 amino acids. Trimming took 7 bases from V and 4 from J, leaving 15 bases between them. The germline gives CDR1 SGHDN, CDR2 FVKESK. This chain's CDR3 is CASTPSLASDTQYF. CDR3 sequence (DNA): TGTGCCAGCACCCCATCGCTCGCCTCAGATACGCAGTATTTT.

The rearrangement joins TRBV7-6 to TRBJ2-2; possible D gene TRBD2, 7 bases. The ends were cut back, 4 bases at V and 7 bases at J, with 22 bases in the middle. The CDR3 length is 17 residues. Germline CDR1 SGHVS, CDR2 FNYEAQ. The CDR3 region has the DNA TGTGCCAGCAGCTCTAGAGGACGGGGGGCTAATGTCGGGGAGCTGTTTTTT. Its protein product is CASSSRGRGANVGELFF.

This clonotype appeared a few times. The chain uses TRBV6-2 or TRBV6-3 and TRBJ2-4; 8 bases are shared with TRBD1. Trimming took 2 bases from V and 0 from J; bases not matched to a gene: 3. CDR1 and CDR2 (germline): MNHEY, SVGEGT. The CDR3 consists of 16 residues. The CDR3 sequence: CASSYRTGSAKNIQYF. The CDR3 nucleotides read TGTGCCAGCAGTTACCGGACAGGGTCAGCCAAAAACATTCAGTACTTC.

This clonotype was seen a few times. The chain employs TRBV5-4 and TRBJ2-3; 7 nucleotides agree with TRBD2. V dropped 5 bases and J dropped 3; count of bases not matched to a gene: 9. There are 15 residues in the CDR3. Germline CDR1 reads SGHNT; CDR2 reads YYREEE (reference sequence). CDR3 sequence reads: CASSPIAGQTDTQYF. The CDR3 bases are TGTGCCAGCAGTCCTATAGCGGGTCAAACAGATACGCAGTATTTT.

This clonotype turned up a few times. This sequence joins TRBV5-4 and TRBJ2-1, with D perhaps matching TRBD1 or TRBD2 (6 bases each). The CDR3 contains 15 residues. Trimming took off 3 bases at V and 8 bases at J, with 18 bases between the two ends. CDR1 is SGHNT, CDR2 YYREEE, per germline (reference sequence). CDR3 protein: CASSSRTAASDEQFF. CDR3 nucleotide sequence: TGTGCCAGCAGCTCCCGGACAGCGGCTAGCGATGAGCAGTTCTTC.

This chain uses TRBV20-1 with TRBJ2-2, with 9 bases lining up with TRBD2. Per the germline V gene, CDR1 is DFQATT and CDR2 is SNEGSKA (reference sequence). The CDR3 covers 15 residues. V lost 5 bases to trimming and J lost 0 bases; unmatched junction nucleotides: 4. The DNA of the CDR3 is TGCAGTGCTCGCTTAGCGGGGGCGAACACCGGGGAGCTGTTTTTT. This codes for CSARLAGANTGELFF.

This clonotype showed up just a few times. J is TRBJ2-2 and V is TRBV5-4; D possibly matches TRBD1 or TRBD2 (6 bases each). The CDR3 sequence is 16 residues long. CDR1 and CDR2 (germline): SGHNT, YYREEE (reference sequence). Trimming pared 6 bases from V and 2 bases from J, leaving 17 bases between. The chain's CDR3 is CASTITGAQNTGELFF. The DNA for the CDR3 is TGTGCCAGCACCATTACGGGGGCGCAAAACACCGGGGAGCTGTTTTTT.

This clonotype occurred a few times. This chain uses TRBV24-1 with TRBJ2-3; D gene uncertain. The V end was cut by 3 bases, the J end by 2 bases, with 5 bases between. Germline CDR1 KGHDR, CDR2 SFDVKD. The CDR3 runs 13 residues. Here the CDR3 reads CATSDGYTDTQYF. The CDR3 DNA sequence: TGTGCCACCAGTGATGGTTACACAGATACGCAGTATTTT.